The source of this T cell receptor beta chain is a study of cytomegalovirus exposure and HLA in healthy donors. The table came from immunoSEQ multiplex PCR; TCRdb's copy has only in-frame clones and leaves some out. The table shows 98,000 or so clones, with approximately 95% occurring only once. This clone came up once. What it binds is unknown. Between the trimmed V and J ends, which lost 2 bases and 0 bases, there was a span of 17 bases. The germline V gene encodes CDR1 PRHDT and CDR2 FYEKMQ (reference sequence). This CDR3 region has 17 residues. Broader study findings: The study flagged roughly 150 TCR beta chains as cytomegalovirus-associated.

The sequenced sample consisted of PBMCs. The origin of this receptor is a woman aged 18-29 years in good health and CMV-seronegative. The V call is TRBV13, the J call TRBJ2-7, with D perhaps TRBD1 (6 bases). The CDR3 sequence: CASSLFVGTTSSYEQYF. CDR3 sequence (DNA): TGTGCCAGCAGCTTATTCGTGGGGACAACGAGCTCCTACGAGCAGTACTTC.